The source of this T cell receptor (beta chain) is a study of breast tumors, draining lymph nodes, adjacent tissues. The study, taken as a whole, reports: Data only fit, rather than demonstrated, lymph node origin of most tumor T cells. Tumor TCR diversity was below lymph nodes but above nontumor tissue. Luminal-like breast cancer showed significantly greater tumor-nontumor repertoire similarity than basal-like breast cancer did. Findings are consistent with lymph node origin and intratumoral expansion of most tumor T cells.

TCRdb redid the calling of the multiplex PCR reads with MiXCR, one entry per CDR3 protein. The table lists approximately 20,000 distinct CDR3 sequences, around 50% of them singletons. CDR3 size: 13 residues. Germline V gives CDR1 SNHLY, CDR2 FYNNEI. This clonotype has just a few counts. Its antigen is currently unknown. The TCR sequence derives from a female donor with breast cancer. Some clones in this sample may be carry-over from other donors' samples. Sequencing was carried out using breast tumor tissue. The chain carries TRBV2 and TRBJ1-5; 7 bases fit TRBD1. The CDR3 DNA reads TGTGCGAGGGGGCTCGGCAGCAATCAGCCCCAGCATTTT. Translation: CARGLGSNQPQHF.